This TCR beta chain was profiled in a study of control samples from healthy donors and cancer patients (dated by TCRdb to the early 2020s). Receptor amplification or capture employed the immunoSEQ multiplex PCR assay. Held by TCRdb, this immuneACCESS table contains in-frame sequences only and omits some clones. Under half of the omission traces to an unresolved V gene where checked; the cause of the rest is unknown. This sample comprises around 150,000 clones, around nine tenths of them detected only once. The ten largest clonotypes hold more than 1.5% of the sample. V trim: 4 bases; J trim: 5 bases; unmatched bases: 8. The cysteine opens and the phenylalanine closes a CDR3 of 14 amino acids. This entry keeps only the CDR3 DNA: 42 bases, framed from base 1. Based on the germline V gene (reference sequence), the CDR1 and CDR2 sequences are GTSNPN and SVGIG. In the case of this clone: Its antigen specificity is not known. No much larger clone is present one base from it, and per-base qualities are unavailable.

The receptor chain draws on TRBV30 and TRBJ1-1; 9 central nucleotides agree with TRBD1. What was sequenced was blood. The sequence was collected from a man between 18 and 35 years old in good health. This receptor has the CDR3 CAWTRGQGWTEAFF. The sequence in DNA is TGTGCCTGGACCCGGGGACAGGGTTGGACTGAAGCTTTCTTT. Outside the CDR3, residues come from the reference TRBV30 and TRBJ1-1 proteins, so the full variable domain is: SQTIHQWPATLVQPVGSPLSLECTVEGTSNPNLYWYRQAAGRGLQLLFYSVGIGQISSEVPQNLSASRPQDRQFILSSKKLLLSDSGFYLCAWTRGQGWTEAFFGQGTRLTVV.